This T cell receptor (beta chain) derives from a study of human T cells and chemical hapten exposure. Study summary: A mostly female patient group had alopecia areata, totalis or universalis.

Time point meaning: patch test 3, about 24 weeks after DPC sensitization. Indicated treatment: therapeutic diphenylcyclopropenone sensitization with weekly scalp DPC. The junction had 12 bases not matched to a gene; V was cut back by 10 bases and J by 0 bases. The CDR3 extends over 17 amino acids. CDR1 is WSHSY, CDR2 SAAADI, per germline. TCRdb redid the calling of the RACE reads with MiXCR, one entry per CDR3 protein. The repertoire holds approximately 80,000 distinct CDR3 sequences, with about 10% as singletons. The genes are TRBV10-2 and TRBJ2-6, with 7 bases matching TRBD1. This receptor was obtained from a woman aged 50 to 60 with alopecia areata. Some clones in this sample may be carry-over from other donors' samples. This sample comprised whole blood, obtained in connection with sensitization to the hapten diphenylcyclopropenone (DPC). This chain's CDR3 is CAIMPGQSLSGANVLTF. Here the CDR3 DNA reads TGCGCCATCATGCCGGGACAGTCCCTCTCTGGGGCCAACGTCCTGACTTTC.